The sequence of this TCR beta chain was determined in a study of early T cells in non-severe SARS-CoV-2 infection. Background on the study: Unpaired chains resulted from sequencing bulk RNA of unsorted whole blood.

As for this clonotype: Its specificity is not known.

The germline V gene has CDR1 SGHTA and CDR2 FQGTGA. CDR3 length equals 15 residues. The V and J ends lost 5 bases and 4 bases, in that order; junction bases with no gene match: 6. Unique molecular identifiers were affixed to single, distinct cDNA molecules. A single record per CDR3 protein comes from TCRdb applying MiXCR to the 5' RACE reads. The data show 25,000 to 30,000 distinct CDR3 sequences, with about 4% seen just once and around 10% held by the top ten. Study results and limitations: Matching with VDJdb favored anti-spike CD8 responses (missing private and CD4 specificities).

This sequence joins TRBV7-3 and TRBJ2-2, with TRBD1 matching 8 bases. What was sequenced was whole blood. The TCR sequence derives from an adult who was a healthcare worker with PCR-confirmed SARS-CoV-2 infection or an uninfected control (not recorded which). CDR3 sequence reads: CASSAPDRVTGELFF. CDR3 DNA sequence: TGTGCCAGCAGCGCCCCGGACAGGGTCACCGGGGAGCTGTTTTTT.